Listed here are 30 T cell receptor beta chains from one sample, sequenced in a study of cytomegalovirus exposure and HLA in healthy donors. Researchers ran the PCR with 60 Vbeta and 13 Jbeta primers. Produced via immunoSEQ multiplex PCR; TCRdb's table is partial and in-frame only. The profile covers around 100,000 clones, with around 79% appearing a single time and under 4.5% taken by the ten largest. Input material: PBMCs. All receptors derive from a man aged 50 or older in good health and CMV-seropositive.

The CDR3 here is CASSGGRRGSSYNEQFF. CDR3 coding DNA: TGTGCCAGCAGTGGCGGGCGGCGCGGAAGCTCCTACAATGAGCAGTTCTTC. This chain joins TRBV6-4 and TRBJ2-1, with D possibly matching TRBD2 (5 bases). In germline, CDR1 is MRHNA, CDR2 SNTAGT. Deletions cut 4 bases from V and 0 bases from J, with 16 bases between. The CDR3 has 17 residues.

The table lists this clone with a count of one. The rearrangement links TRBV29-1 to TRBJ1-1; D is undetermined. In germline, CDR1 is SQVTM, CDR2 ANQGSEA. The CDR3 is 13 residues long. Trimming took 6 bases from V and 2 from J, leaving 13 bases between them. The CDR3 spells CSVTTQANTEAFF. The CDR3, as DNA: TGCAGCGTGACGACACAAGCCAACACTGAAGCTTTCTTT. Drawing the rest from reference TRBV29-1 and TRBJ1-1, the complete variable domain is SAVISQKPSRDICQRGTSLTIQCQVDSQVTMMFWYRQQPGQSLTLIATANQGSEATYESGFVIDKFPISRPNLTFSTLTVSNMSPEDSSIYLCSVTTQANTEAFFGQGTRLTVV.

The chain recombines TRBV5-1 with TRBJ1-1, with 8 positions matching TRBD1. The CDR3 sequence is 16 residues long. V trimming: 3 bases; J trimming: 0 bases; junction bases outside the gene matches: 7. CDR1 and CDR2 (germline): SGHRS, YFSETQ. CDR3: CASSSTQGAVNTEAFF. CDR3 DNA sequence: TGCGCCAGCAGCTCGACCCAGGGGGCCGTGAACACTGAAGCTTTCTTT.

The chain is built from TRBV27 and TRBJ2-7; maybe TRBD2 (6 bases). Trimming shortened V by 6 bases and J by 0 bases, and 12 bases separated the two germline ends. Germline assignment: CDR1 MNHEY and CDR2 SMNVEV (reference sequence). This CDR3 is 14 amino acids long. DNA for the CDR3: TGTGCCAGCAGCCTCGGGAGAAACTCCTACGAGCAGTACTTC. Protein: CASSLGRNSYEQYF.

This chain links TRBV27 with TRBJ2-2; perhaps TRBD1 as D (6 bases). CDR3 length: 14 amino acids. Per the germline V gene, CDR1 is MNHEY and CDR2 is SMNVEV (reference sequence). Trimming took off 5 bases at V and 3 bases at J, with 10 bases between the two ends. For the CDR3, the DNA is TGTGCCAGCAGTCCAAACAGGGACACCGGGGAGCTGTTTTTT. The encoded protein is CASSPNRDTGELFF.

This rearrangement joins TRBV30 to TRBJ1-6; possibly TRBD1 for D (5 bases). V lost 6 bases, J lost 8 bases, and 14 bases lay in between. The CDR3 runs 13 residues. CDR1 and CDR2 from the germline V gene are GTSNPN and SVGIG (reference sequence). In DNA form, the CDR3 reads TGTGCCTGCAAGGGGCAGGCACATTCACCCCTCCACTTT. It specifies CACKGQAHSPLHF. Combining the CDR3 with reference TRBV30 and TRBJ1-6 gives the whole variable domain SQTIHQWPATLVQPVGSPLSLECTVEGTSNPNLYWYRQAAGRGLQLLFYSVGIGQISSEVPQNLSASRPQDRQFILSSKKLLLSDSGFYLCACKGQAHSPLHFGNGTRLTVT.

This clone showed up just once. The rearrangement joins TRBV5-1 to TRBJ1-4; 7 bases agree with TRBD1. The CDR3 contains 15 residues. Unmatched junction bases numbered 8, after V lost 4 bases and J lost 5 bases. From germline, CDR1 is SGHRS and CDR2 YFSETQ. The CDR3 DNA reads TGCGCCAGCAGCGACCCCGGGACAGCGAATGAAAAACTGTTTTTT. Residues: CASSDPGTANEKLFF.

The chain links TRBV13 to TRBJ2-5, with 10 bases aligning to TRBD2. The DNA end lines up better with TRBJ2-7; the J call may be wrong. Looked up from germline, CDR1 is PRHDT and CDR2 is FYEKMQ (reference sequence). The CDR3 runs to 20 residues. CDR3 sequence reads: CASSLVAAGGLAALDHEQYF. The CDR3 region has the DNA TGTGCCAGCAGCTTAGTAGCTGCCGGTGGACTAGCGGCCCTCGACCACGAGCAGTACTTC.

This chain uses TRBV28 with TRBJ1-1; D is possibly TRBD1 (6 bases). V was cut by 8 bases and J by 8 bases, with 15 bases left in between. The CDR3 loop spans 12 amino acids. CDR1 is MDHEN, CDR2 SYDVKM, per germline. CDR3 DNA sequence: TGTGCCAGCGAAACAGGGTTGACCGAAGCTTTCTTT. Protein: CASETGLTEAFF.

This chain uses TRBV11-2 with TRBJ2-1; TRBD1 matches 10 bases. CDR1 is SGHAT, CDR2 FQNNGV, per germline. CDR3 size: 15 residues. Trimming cost V 5 bases and J 4 bases; bases outside gene matches: 5. This CDR3 is CASSPGTGVYNEQFF. The CDR3 DNA follows: TGTGCCAGCAGCCCCGGGACAGGGGTATACAATGAGCAGTTCTTC.

This sequence joins TRBV29-1 and TRBJ2-1; 9 bases fit TRBD1. Losses at the gene ends were 5 bases for V and 2 bases for J; bases not matched to a gene: 10. The CDR3 totals 16 residues. Per germline, CDR1 SQVTM and CDR2 ANQGSEA. DNA for the CDR3: TGCAGCGTTTCCAAAGTGTGGGACAGGGCCTACAATGAGCAGTTCTTC. Translated, it gives CSVSKVWDRAYNEQFF.

The rearrangement links TRBV19 to TRBJ1-5; 9 nucleotides match TRBD1. The V segment lost 5 bases and the J segment 4 bases; nucleotides outside the gene matches: 6. The CDR3 has 15 amino acids. From germline, CDR1 is LNHDA and CDR2 SQIVND (reference sequence). CDR3 amino acids: CASSFRTGVNQPQHF. CDR3 in DNA: TGTGCCAGTAGTTTCAGGACAGGGGTTAATCAGCCCCAGCATTTT.

The chain carries TRBV6-6 and TRBJ2-7, with D possibly being TRBD2 (6 bases). Deletions cut 10 bases from V and 4 bases from J, with 8 bases between. This CDR3 spans 10 amino acids. Germline CDR1 reads MNHNY; CDR2 reads SVGAGI (reference sequence). For the CDR3, the DNA is TGTGCCACGGGGGTTTACGAGCAGTACTTC. It specifies CATGVYEQYF.

Remarks on this clone: Germline is not matched at one junction end, which may reflect a read error. At the DNA level, this CDR3 is encoded by other sequences in the same sample as well. The chain links TRBV7-3 to TRBJ1-1; the D gene is possibly TRBD1 (5 bases). The germline V gene has CDR1 SGHTA and CDR2 FQGTGA. CDR3 size: 14 residues. DNA for the CDR3: TGTGCCAGCAGCCCAGGGTCGGCGAACACTGAAGCCTTCTTT. It specifies CASSPGSANTEAFF.

The rearrangement links TRBV5-6 to TRBJ2-7, with D possibly being TRBD1 (6 bases). V was cut by 0 bases and J by 2 bases, with 12 bases left in between. This CDR3 is built from 15 residues. From germline, CDR1 is SGHDT and CDR2 YYEEEE. The chain's CDR3 is CASSLDRASTYEQYF. The CDR3 DNA follows: TGTGCCAGCAGCTTGGACAGGGCCTCCACCTACGAGCAGTACTTC.

This chain uses TRBV11-2 with TRBJ2-5; 13 positions match TRBD2. The CDR3 totals 18 residues. V was clipped by 7 bases and J by 2 bases; unmatched bases: 13. Germline loops: CDR1 SGHAT, CDR2 FQNNGV. CDR3 bases: TGTGCCAGCAATAGAAAGACTAGCGGGAGGTTCGGACAAGAGACCCAGTACTTC. It codes for CASNRKTSGRFGQETQYF.

This chain links TRBV15 with TRBJ2-5, with 10 bases lining up with TRBD2. The J call is in doubt because the DNA end fits TRBJ2-7 better. This CDR3 is built from 17 residues. The germline CDR1 and CDR2 sequences are LNHNV and YYDKDF (reference sequence). This CDR3 reads CATSYRESSGSKYEQYF. In DNA form, the CDR3 reads TGTGCCACCAGCTACCGAGAATCTAGCGGGAGTAAATACGAGCAGTACTTC.

The J gene is TRBJ2-1, the V gene TRBV16, with unresolved D. This CDR3 has 15 amino acids. Germline CDR1 reads KGHSY; CDR2 reads FQNENV. Trimming removed 5 bases from V and 5 bases from J, with 16 bases in between. Here the CDR3 DNA reads TGTGCCAGCAGCGGTTATATCGGTCCGAACAATGAGCAGTTCTTC. Amino acid sequence: CASSGYIGPNNEQFF.

The CDR3 loop reads CASSIRPSDTGELFF. Here the CDR3 DNA reads TGTGCCAGTAGTATACGGCCTAGCGACACCGGGGAGCTGTTTTTT. J is TRBJ2-2 and V is TRBV19; possibly TRBD2 for D (6 bases). The ends were cut back, 2 bases at V and 3 bases at J, with 10 bases in the middle. Germline lookup yields CDR1 LNHDA and CDR2 SQIVND (reference sequence). The CDR3 has 15 amino acids.

The sample holds one count of this clone. The chain has TRBV19 and TRBJ2-5; a weak D match, TRBD1 (6 bases). The ends were cut back, 3 bases at V and 3 bases at J, with 17 bases in the middle. Germline CDR1 and CDR2: LNHDA and SQIVND (reference sequence). CDR3 size: 16 residues. CDR3 nucleotides: TGTGCCAGTAGTATCTCGACCCCTACAGGGAAAGAGACCCAGTACTTC. It yields the protein CASSISTPTGKETQYF. Drawing the rest from reference TRBV19 and TRBJ2-5, the complete variable domain is DGGITQSPKYLFRKEGQNVTLSCEQNLNHDAMYWYRQDPGQGLRLIYYSQIVNDFQKGDIAEGYSVSREKKESFPLTVTSAQKNPTAFYLCASSISTPTGKETQYFGPGTRLLVL.

The V call is TRBV18, the J call TRBJ1-5, with 10 positions matching TRBD1. The V and J ends lost 4 bases and 1 base, in that order; junction bases with no gene match: 10. Germline-derived CDR1 and CDR2 are KGHSH and LQKENI. The CDR3 loop spans 18 amino acids. The CDR3: CASSHRDRGVGSNQPQHF. As DNA, the CDR3 is TGTGCCAGCTCACACCGGGACAGGGGAGTTGGGAGCAATCAGCCCCAGCATTTT.

The J gene is TRBJ2-7, the V gene TRBV7-2, with 9 bases fitting TRBD1. The ends lost 5 bases at V and 2 bases at J; junction bases unmatched: 10. CDR1 and CDR2 (germline): SGHTA, FQGNSA. The CDR3 runs to 16 residues. CDR3 nucleotide sequence: TGTGCCAGCAGCCGGCGAACCGGGACAGGGACCTACGAGCAGTACTTC. It codes for CASSRRTGTGTYEQYF. The variable domain in full, completed from reference TRBV7-2 and TRBJ2-7, reads GAGVSQSPSNKVTEKGKDVELRCDPISGHTALYWYRQSLGQGLEFLIYFQGNSAPDKSGLPSDRFSAERTGGSVSTLTIQRTQQEDSAVYLCASSRRTGTGTYEQYFGPGTRLTVT.

This chain links TRBV4-2 with TRBJ2-4, with 7 bases that match TRBD2. Trimming cost V 0 bases and J 7 bases; bases outside gene matches: 18. The germline gives CDR1 LGHNA, CDR2 YNFKEQ. This CDR3 is built from 19 residues. The CDR3 spells CASSQEGKRDGFKKNIQYF. For the CDR3, the DNA is TGTGCCAGCAGCCAAGAAGGGAAGCGGGATGGGTTCAAAAAGAACATTCAGTACTTC.

This chain uses TRBV7-8 with TRBJ2-5; 10 bases line up with TRBD2. CDR3 length: 17 amino acids. Trimming removed 5 bases from V and 4 bases from J; junction bases left unmatched: 13. CDR1 and CDR2 from the germline V gene are SGHVS and FQNEAQ. The CDR3 region has the DNA TGTGCCAGCAGCCATCGATCTAGCGGGAGCTATCGAGAGACCCAGTACTTC. Amino acid sequence: CASSHRSSGSYRETQYF.

The V and J genes are TRBV27 and TRBJ1-4; no definite D call. This CDR3 region has 12 residues. V was clipped by 5 bases and J by 6 bases, with 7 bases between them. Germline CDR1 reads MNHEY; CDR2 reads SMNVEV (reference sequence). The CDR3 loop reads CASSGRDEKLFF. The CDR3 DNA sequence: TGTGCCAGCAGTGGCCGTGATGAAAAACTGTTTTTT.

The chain employs TRBV11-1 and TRBJ2-7, with D perhaps matching TRBD2 (5 bases). The CDR3 length is 14 residues. Germline assignment: CDR1 SGHAT and CDR2 FQDESV (reference sequence). The V end was cut by 2 bases, the J end by 0 bases, with 8 bases between. The DNA of the CDR3 is TGTGCCAGCAGCTTATTTGGGAGCTCCTACGAGCAGTACTTC. This translates into CASSLFGSSYEQYF.

As concerns this clone: The same CDR3 arises from other DNA sequences in this sample as well. The rearrangement uses TRBV19 and TRBJ2-5, with 8 bases fitting TRBD1. The ends lost 4 bases at V and 3 bases at J; junction bases unmatched: 1. Germline V gene lookup returns CDR1 LNHDA and CDR2 SQIVND (reference sequence). This CDR3 comprises 13 residues. This chain's CDR3 is CASSTDREETQYF. CDR3 coding DNA: TGTGCCAGTAGTACGGACAGGGAAGAGACCCAGTACTTC. Based on the CDR3 plus reference TRBV19 and TRBJ2-5, the full variable domain is DGGITQSPKYLFRKEGQNVTLSCEQNLNHDAMYWYRQDPGQGLRLIYYSQIVNDFQKGDIAEGYSVSREKKESFPLTVTSAQKNPTAFYLCASSTDREETQYFGPGTRLLVL.

The V gene is TRBV5-6, the J gene TRBJ2-7; TRBD2 matches at 7 bases. The germline gives CDR1 SGHDT, CDR2 YYEEEE. The CDR3 is 14 amino acids. V shed 6 bases, J shed 4 bases, and the junction held 10 bases outside the gene matches. The CDR3 is CASTSIGGSYEQYF. CDR3 sequence (DNA): TGTGCCAGCACCTCGATTGGCGGGAGTTACGAGCAGTACTTC.

The chain recombines TRBV28 with TRBJ2-6; 7 bases match TRBD1. After removal of 2 bases from V and 4 bases from J, the junction contained 2 bases not matched to a gene. This CDR3 comprises 15 residues. Germline CDR1 and CDR2: MDHEN and SYDVKM. CDR3 DNA sequence: TGTGCCAGCAGTTTAGAGGGGGCAGGGGCCAACGTCCTGACTTTC. Translating it yields CASSLEGAGANVLTF.

The chain recombines TRBV6-6 with TRBJ2-5, with 7 nucleotides matching TRBD2. Germline lookup yields CDR1 MNHNY and CDR2 SVGAGI (reference sequence). With V trimmed by 0 bases and J by 9 bases, 13 bases remained unmatched. The CDR3 length is 16 residues. CDR3 protein: CASSYSNVGGSGAQYF. In nucleotides, the CDR3 is TGTGCCAGCAGTTACTCGAATGTGGGCGGGAGCGGGGCCCAGTACTTC.